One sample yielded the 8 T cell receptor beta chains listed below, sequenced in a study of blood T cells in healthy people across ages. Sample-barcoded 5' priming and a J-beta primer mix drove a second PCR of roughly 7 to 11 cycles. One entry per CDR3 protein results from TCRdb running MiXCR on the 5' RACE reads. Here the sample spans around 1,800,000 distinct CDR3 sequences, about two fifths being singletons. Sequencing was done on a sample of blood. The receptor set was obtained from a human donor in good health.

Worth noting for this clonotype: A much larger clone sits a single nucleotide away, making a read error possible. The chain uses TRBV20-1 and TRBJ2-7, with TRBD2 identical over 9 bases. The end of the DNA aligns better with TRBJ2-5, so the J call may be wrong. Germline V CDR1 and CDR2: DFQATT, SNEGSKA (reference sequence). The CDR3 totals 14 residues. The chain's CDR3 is CSASRRGGSGTQYF. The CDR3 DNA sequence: TGCAGTGCTAGTCGGCGGGGGGGCAGCGGGACCCAGTACTTC.

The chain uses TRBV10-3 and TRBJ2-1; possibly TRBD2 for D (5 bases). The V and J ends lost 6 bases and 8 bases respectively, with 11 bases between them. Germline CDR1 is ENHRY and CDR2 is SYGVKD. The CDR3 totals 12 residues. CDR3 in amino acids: CAISPPGDEQFF. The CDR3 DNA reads TGTGCCATCAGCCCCCCCGGGGATGAGCAGTTCTTC.

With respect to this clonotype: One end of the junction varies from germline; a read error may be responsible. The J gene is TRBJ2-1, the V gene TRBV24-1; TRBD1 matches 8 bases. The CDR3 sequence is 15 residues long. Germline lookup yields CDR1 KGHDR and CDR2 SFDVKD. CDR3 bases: TGTGCCACCAGTGATTCCGGGACAGGACACAATGAGCAGTTCTTT. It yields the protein CATSDSGTGHNEQFF.

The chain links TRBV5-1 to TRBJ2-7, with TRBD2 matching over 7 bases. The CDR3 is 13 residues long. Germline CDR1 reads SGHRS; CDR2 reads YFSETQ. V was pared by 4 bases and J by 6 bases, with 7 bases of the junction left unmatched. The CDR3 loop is CASSPIPGGEQYF. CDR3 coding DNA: TGCGCCAGCAGCCCAATCCCGGGAGGCGAGCAGTACTTC.

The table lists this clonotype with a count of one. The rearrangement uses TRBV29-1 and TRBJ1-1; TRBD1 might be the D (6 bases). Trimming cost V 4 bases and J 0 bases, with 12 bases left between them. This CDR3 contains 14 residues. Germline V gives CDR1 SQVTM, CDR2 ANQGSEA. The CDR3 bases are TGCAGCGTTGCCAGGGGAGGGATGAACACTGAAGCTTTCTTT. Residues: CSVARGGMNTEAFF.

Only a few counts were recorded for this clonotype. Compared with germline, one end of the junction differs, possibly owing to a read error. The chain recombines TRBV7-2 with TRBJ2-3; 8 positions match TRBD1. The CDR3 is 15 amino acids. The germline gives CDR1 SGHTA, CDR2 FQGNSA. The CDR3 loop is CVSSSQGASTDTQYF. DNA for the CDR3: TGTGTCAGCAGCTCCCAGGGGGCCTCCACAGATACGCAGTATTTT.

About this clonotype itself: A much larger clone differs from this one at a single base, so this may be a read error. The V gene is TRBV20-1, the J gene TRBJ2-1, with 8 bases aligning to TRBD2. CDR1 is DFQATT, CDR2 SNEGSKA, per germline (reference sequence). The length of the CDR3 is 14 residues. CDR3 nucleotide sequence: TGCAGTGCTAGTCGGGGGGGAGAGGTTGTTGAGCGGTTCTTC. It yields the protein CSASRGGEVVERFF.

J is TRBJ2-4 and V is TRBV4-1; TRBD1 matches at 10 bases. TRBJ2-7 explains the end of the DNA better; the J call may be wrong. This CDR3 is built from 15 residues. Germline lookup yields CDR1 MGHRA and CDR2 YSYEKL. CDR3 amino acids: CASSQGGQGNYEQYF. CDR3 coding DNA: TGCGCCAGCAGCCAAGGGGGACAGGGGAACTACGAGCAGTACTTC.